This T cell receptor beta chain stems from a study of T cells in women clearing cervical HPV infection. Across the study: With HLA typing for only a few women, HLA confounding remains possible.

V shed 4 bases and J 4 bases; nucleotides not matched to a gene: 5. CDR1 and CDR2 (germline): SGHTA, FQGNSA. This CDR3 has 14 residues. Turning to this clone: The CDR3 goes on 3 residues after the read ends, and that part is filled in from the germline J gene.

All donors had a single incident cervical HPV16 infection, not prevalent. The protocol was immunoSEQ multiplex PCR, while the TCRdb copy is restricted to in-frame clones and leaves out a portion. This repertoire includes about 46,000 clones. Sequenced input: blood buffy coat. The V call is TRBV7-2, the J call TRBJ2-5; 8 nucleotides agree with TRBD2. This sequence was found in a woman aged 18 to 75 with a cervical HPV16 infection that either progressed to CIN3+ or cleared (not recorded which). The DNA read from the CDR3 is TGTGCCAGCAGCTCGTACCTAGCGGGAGAGACC. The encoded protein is CASSSYLAGET. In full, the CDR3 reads CASSSYLAGETQYF.